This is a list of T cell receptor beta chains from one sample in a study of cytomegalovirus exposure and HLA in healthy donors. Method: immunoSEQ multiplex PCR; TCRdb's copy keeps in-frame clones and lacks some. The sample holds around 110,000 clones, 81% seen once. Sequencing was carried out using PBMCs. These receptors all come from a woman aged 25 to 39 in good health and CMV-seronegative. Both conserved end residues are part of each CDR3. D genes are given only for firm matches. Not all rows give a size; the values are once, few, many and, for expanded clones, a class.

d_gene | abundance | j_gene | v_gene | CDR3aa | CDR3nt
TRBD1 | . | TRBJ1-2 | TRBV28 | CASSLGQGRYGYTF | TGTGCCAGCAGCCTGGGACAGGGACGCTATGGCTACACCTTC
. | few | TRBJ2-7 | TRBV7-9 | CASSFTSSYEQYF | TGTGCCAGCAGCTTCACATCCTCCTACGAGCAGTACTTC
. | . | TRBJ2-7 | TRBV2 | CAFNQGSEQYF | TGTGCCTTTAACCAGGGGTCCGAGCAGTACTTC
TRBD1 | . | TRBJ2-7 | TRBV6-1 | CASSAGQGGSYEQYF | TGTGCCAGCAGCGCGGGACAGGGAGGTTCCTACGAGCAGTACTTC
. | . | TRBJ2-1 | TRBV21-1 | CASTKRTYEQFF | TGTGCCAGCACGAAGAGAACCTATGAGCAGTTCTTC
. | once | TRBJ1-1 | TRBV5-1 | CASSLDTTNTEAFF | TGCGCCAGCAGCTTGGACACGACTAACACTGAAGCTTTCTTT
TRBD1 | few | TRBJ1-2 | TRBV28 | CASSLMAGGGRGYTF | TGTGCCAGCAGTTTAATGGCAGGGGGTGGGAGGGGCTACACCTTC
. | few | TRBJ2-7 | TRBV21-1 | CASSFWDREESYEQYF | TGTGCCAGCAGCTTTTGGGACAGGGAAGAATCCTACGAGCAGTACTTC
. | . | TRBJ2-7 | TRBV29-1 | CSVVQQRNIYEQYF | TGCAGCGTTGTTCAGCAGCGTAATATCTACGAGCAGTACTTC
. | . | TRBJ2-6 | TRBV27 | CASTRPRGSGANVLTF | TGTGCCAGCACCCGACCCCGGGGCTCTGGGGCCAACGTCCTGACTTTC
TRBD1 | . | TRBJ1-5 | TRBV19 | CASRQGITYSNQPQHF | TGTGCCAGTAGACAGGGGATTACCTATAGCAATCAGCCCCAGCATTTT
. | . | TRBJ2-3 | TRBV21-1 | CASSLQGYEVTDTQYF | TGTGCCAGCAGCCTCCAGGGATACGAGGTCACAGATACGCAGTATTTT
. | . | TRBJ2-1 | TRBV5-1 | CASSPADTYNEQFF | TGCGCCAGCAGCCCAGCGGATACTTACAATGAGCAGTTCTTC
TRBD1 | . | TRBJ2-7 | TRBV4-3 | CASSQDGGQGSYEQYF | TGCGCCAGCAGCCAAGATGGGGGACAGGGTTCTTACGAGCAGTACTTC
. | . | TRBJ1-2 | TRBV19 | CASTLGTTANYGYTF | TGTGCCAGTACCCTAGGGACAACAGCTAACTATGGCTACACCTTC
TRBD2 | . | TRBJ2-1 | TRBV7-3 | CASSLSSGDNEQFF | TGTGCCAGCAGCTTAAGTAGCGGGGACAATGAGCAGTTCTTC
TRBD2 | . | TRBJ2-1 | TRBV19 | CASTNAQLAGAYNEQFF | TGTGCCAGTACCAATGCCCAGCTAGCGGGAGCATACAATGAGCAGTTCTTC
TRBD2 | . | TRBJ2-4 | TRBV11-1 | CASSPANGRAIQYF | TGTGCCAGCAGCCCCGCCAACGGGAGGGCCATTCAGTACTTC
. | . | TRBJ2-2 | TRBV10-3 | CATRVGADTGELFF | TGTGCCACGAGGGTGGGAGCTGACACCGGGGAGCTGTTTTTT
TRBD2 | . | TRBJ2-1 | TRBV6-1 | CASSPSGTSYNEQFF | TGTGCCAGCAGCCCTAGCGGGACCTCCTACAATGAGCAGTTCTTC
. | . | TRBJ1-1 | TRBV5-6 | CASSLGAGTEAFF | TGTGCCAGCAGCTTGGGAGCGGGGACTGAAGCTTTCTTT
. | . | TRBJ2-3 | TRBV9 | CASSVAGRPTDTQYF | TGTGCCAGCAGCGTCGCGGGGAGACCCACAGATACGCAGTATTTT
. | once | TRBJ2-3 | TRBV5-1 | CASSSLEGSATQYF | TGCGCCAGCAGCTCCTTAGAGGGCTCGGCTACGCAGTATTTT
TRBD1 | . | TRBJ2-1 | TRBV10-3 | CAISVDRDSNNEQFF | TGTGCCATCAGTGTAGATAGGGACAGCAACAATGAGCAGTTCTTC
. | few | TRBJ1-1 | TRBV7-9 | CASSLAQGNTEAFF | TGTGCCAGCAGCTTGGCCCAGGGAAACACTGAAGCTTTCTTT
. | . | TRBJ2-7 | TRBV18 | CASSPDDIYEQYF | TGTGCCAGCTCACCCGACGACATCTACGAGCAGTACTTC
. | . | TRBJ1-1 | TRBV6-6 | CASSYLSGTEAFF | TGTGCCAGCAGTTACTTATCGGGCACTGAAGCTTTCTTT
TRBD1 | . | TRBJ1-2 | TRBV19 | CASNDRGGGVYGYTF | TGTGCCAGTAACGACAGGGGAGGAGGCGTTTATGGCTACACCTTC
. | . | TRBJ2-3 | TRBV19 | CASSSRQDQIQDTQYF | TGTGCCAGTAGTTCGCGACAGGATCAAATTCAAGATACGCAGTATTTT
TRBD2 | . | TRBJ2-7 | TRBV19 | CASRFGSSGGPYEQYF | TGTGCCAGTAGATTCGGTTCTAGCGGGGGGCCCTACGAGCAGTACTTC
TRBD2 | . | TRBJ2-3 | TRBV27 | CASSRTSGSTDTQYF | TGTGCCAGCAGCAGGACTAGCGGTAGCACAGATACGCAGTATTTT
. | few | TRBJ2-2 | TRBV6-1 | CASSEGTDTGELFF | TGTGCCAGCAGTGAAGGGACAGACACCGGGGAGCTGTTTTTT
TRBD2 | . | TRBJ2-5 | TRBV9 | CASSVLAGYSQETQYF | TGTGCCAGCAGCGTACTAGCGGGGTATTCCCAAGAGACCCAGTACTTC
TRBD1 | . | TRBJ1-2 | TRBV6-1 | CASSPGQSGYGYTF | TGTGCCAGCAGTCCGGGACAGTCAGGCTATGGCTACACCTTC
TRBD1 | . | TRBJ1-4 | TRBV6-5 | CASSLLGGQNEKLFF | TGTGCCAGCAGTTTGCTAGGGGGCCAGAATGAAAAACTGTTTTTT
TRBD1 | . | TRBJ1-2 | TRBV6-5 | CASSYRQGADGYTF | TGTGCCAGCAGTTACCGGCAGGGGGCAGATGGCTACACCTTC
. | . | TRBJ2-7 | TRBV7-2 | CASSLGGGYEQYF | TGTGCCAGCAGCTTAGGAGGAGGCTACGAGCAGTACTTC
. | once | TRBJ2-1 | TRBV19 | CASRWGGLGGYNEQFF | TGTGCCAGTAGATGGGGGGGGCTGGGGGGATACAATGAGCAGTTCTTC